One sample yielded the 24 T cell receptor beta chains listed below, sequenced in a study of T cell repertoires in cytomegalovirus infection. TCRdb redid the calling of the reads with MiXCR, one entry per CDR3 protein. The sample contains fewer than 550,000 distinct CDR3 sequences, approximately 31% of which appear only once. Sequencing used PBMCs. The source of these receptors is a human donor in good health (CMV status not recorded). Some clones in this sample may be carry-over from other donors' samples.

The V call is TRBV4-1, the J call TRBJ1-5; D possibly corresponds to TRBD1 (5 bases). With 4 bases removed from V and 6 bases from J, the gap between germline ends came to 13 bases. Germline assignment: CDR1 MGHRA and CDR2 YSYEKL. This CDR3 region has 14 residues. In DNA, the CDR3 is TGCGCCAGCAGCCTCCACCTAGACAGTCAGCCCCAGCATTTT. Translation: CASSLHLDSQPQHF.

V is TRBV10-3 and J is TRBJ2-5, with D perhaps TRBD1 (5 bases). The germline CDR1 and CDR2 sequences are ENHRY and SYGVKD. This CDR3 comprises 11 residues. Trimming left V 10 bases short and J 8 bases short, with 14 bases between. The CDR3 DNA is TGTGCCACCCTTGGGGCAGCAACCCAGTACTTC. Its translation is CATLGAATQYF.

This chain connects TRBV20-1 to TRBJ1-1; tentatively, D is TRBD1 (5 bases). The V gene's germline CDR1 is DFQATT and CDR2 SNEGSKA (reference sequence). The CDR3 consists of 14 residues. V was clipped by 6 bases and J by 1 base, with 15 bases between them. CDR3 residues: CSARGWDRNTEAFF. CDR3 DNA: TGCAGTGCGAGGGGCTGGGATAGGAACACTGAAGCTTTCTTT.

The rearrangement joins TRBV6-1 to TRBJ1-1; D perhaps matches TRBD1 (5 bases). There are 15 residues in the CDR3. Germline V gene lookup returns CDR1 MNHNS and CDR2 SASEGT. The V end was cut by 0 bases, the J end by 0 bases, with 8 bases between. CDR3 sequence: CASSEAATVNTEAFF. The DNA of the CDR3 is TGTGCCAGCAGTGAAGCCGCGACAGTGAACACTGAAGCTTTCTTT.

This clonotype was recorded at least ten times. The rearrangement uses TRBV7-8 and TRBJ2-7; unclear D gene. The CDR3 has 11 amino acids. Germline values: CDR1 SGHVS, CDR2 FQNEAQ. V lost 1 base and J 6 bases, leaving 4 bases between the germline ends. CDR3 sequence (DNA): TGTGCCAGCAGCTTAGAGCTCGAGCAGTACTTC. It is translated as CASSLELEQYF.

This clonotype was found a few times. The chain links TRBV7-2 to TRBJ1-2, with D possibly matching TRBD1 (5 bases). Germline V lookup: CDR1 SGHTA, CDR2 FQGNSA. V was cut by 2 bases and J by 0 bases, with 10 bases left in between. CDR3 size: 15 residues. The CDR3 protein is CASSLLRQTNYGYTF. CDR3 DNA sequence: TGTGCCAGCAGCTTATTAAGACAGACTAACTATGGCTACACCTTC.

The V call is TRBV4-1, the J call TRBJ2-7; D unresolved. This CDR3 spans 17 amino acids. Trimming cost V 0 bases and J 0 bases, with 15 bases left between them. CDR1 is MGHRA, CDR2 YSYEKL, per germline. The CDR3 DNA reads as TGCGCCAGCAGCCAAGAACAAAGCGTCACCAGCTCCTACGAGCAGTACTTC. As protein: CASSQEQSVTSSYEQYF.

The CDR3 bases are TGCAGTGCTAGAGTTGGAGGGAATAGCAATCAGCCCCAGCATTTT. Translated: CSARVGGNSNQPQHF. This rearrangement joins TRBV20-1 to TRBJ1-5; no reliable D call. The V gene's germline CDR1 is DFQATT and CDR2 SNEGSKA (reference sequence). V lost 1 base and J 0 bases, leaving 10 bases between the germline ends. The CDR3 is made up of 15 amino acids.

This clonotype occurred many times. This rearrangement joins TRBV19 to TRBJ2-1, with TRBD2 identical over 7 bases. Germline assignment: CDR1 LNHDA and CDR2 SQIVND (reference sequence). The CDR3 has 14 residues. Unmatched junction bases numbered 5, after V lost 3 bases and J lost 6 bases. The CDR3 region has the DNA TGTGCCAGTAGTATCATACTAGCGTCCAATGAGCAGTTCTTC. Amino acids: CASSIILASNEQFF.

The chain carries TRBV19 and TRBJ1-5, with 9 bases matching TRBD1. CDR1 and CDR2 from the germline V gene are LNHDA and SQIVND (reference sequence). The CDR3 is made up of 16 amino acids. The ends lost 10 bases at V and 0 bases at J; junction bases unmatched: 10. CDR3 region: CATRDRGQGSNQPQHF. The CDR3 bases are TGTGCCACCAGAGACCGGGGACAGGGTAGCAATCAGCCCCAGCATTTT.

Details on this clonotype: A read error may be the cause here, since a much bigger clone is one base away. This chain links TRBV6-1 with TRBJ2-2, with TRBD1 matching 7 bases. The germline V gene has CDR1 MNHNS and CDR2 SASEGT. V lost 7 bases to trimming and J lost 2 bases; unmatched junction nucleotides: 10. The CDR3 consists of 16 residues. The CDR3 region is CASMGQKVQNTGELFF. Written as DNA, the CDR3 is TGTGCCAGCATGGGACAGAAGGTCCAAAACACCGGGGAGCTGTTTTTT.

This clonotype has a handful of counts. V usage is TRBV15 and J usage is TRBJ2-1; a weak D match, TRBD2 (5 bases). The CDR3 is made up of 13 amino acids. Per germline, CDR1 LNHNV and CDR2 YYDKDF (reference sequence). Trimming cost V 3 bases and J 14 bases, with 17 bases left between them. The CDR3 DNA is TGTGCCACCAGCAGGAGGGTTGACCCCGCTAAGTTCTTC. It codes for CATSRRVDPAKFF.

This clonotype was detected only a few times. The V call is TRBV5-5, the J call TRBJ2-3; a weak D match, TRBD2 (5 bases). Trimming shortened V by 0 bases and J by 3 bases, and 14 bases separated the two germline ends. The CDR3 is 16 residues long. The germline V gene has CDR1 SGHKS and CDR2 YYEKEE (reference sequence). Here the CDR3 reads CASSLAEDLPTDTQYF. CDR3 nucleotide sequence: TGTGCCAGCAGCTTGGCCGAGGACTTACCTACAGATACGCAGTATTTT.

The sample holds a few counts of this clonotype. The chain is built from TRBV6-6 and TRBJ1-2; D is ambiguous. The ends were cut back, 2 bases at V and 3 bases at J, with 7 bases in the middle. The germline V gene has CDR1 MNHNY and CDR2 SVGAGI (reference sequence). This CDR3 contains 13 residues. The CDR3: CASSYEGDYGYTF. CDR3 DNA sequence: TGTGCCAGCAGTTACGAGGGAGACTATGGCTACACCTTC.

This clonotype turned up a few times. The V and J genes are TRBV6-1 and TRBJ2-1; TRBD1 aligns across 10 bases. The trim removed 5 bases at V and 8 bases at J, leaving 12 bases unmatched. The germline V gene encodes CDR1 MNHNS and CDR2 SASEGT. CDR3 length equals 16 residues. In DNA, the CDR3 is TGTGCCAGCAGTTCCTACGCCCGGGACAGGGGCTATGAGCAGTTCTTC. Protein product: CASSSYARDRGYEQFF.

In regard to this clonotype: A much more abundant neighbour one base away suggests this may be a read error. The rearrangement links TRBV7-6 to TRBJ2-2; no definite D call. The germline V and J ends were trimmed by 8 bases and 7 bases, with 20 bases remaining between them. CDR3 length equals 15 residues. CDR1 and CDR2 from the germline V gene are SGHVS and FNYEAQ. CDR3 nucleotides: TGTGCCAGCCGCTCCGAAGCCAATGAGAACGGGGAGCTGTTTTTT. This encodes CASRSEANENGELFF.

The rearrangement uses TRBV27 and TRBJ1-2; D remains unclear. In germline, CDR1 is MNHEY, CDR2 SMNVEV (reference sequence). V shed 3 bases and J shed 5 bases, with 13 bases lying between them. CDR3 length equals 14 residues. CDR3 region: CASSFSGVKYGYTF. The CDR3 DNA reads as TGTGCCAGCAGTTTCTCCGGGGTGAAATATGGCTACACCTTC.

This clonotype was recorded many times. The genes are TRBV7-9 and TRBJ2-7; D is possibly TRBD1 (8 bases). The CDR3 covers 16 residues. Trimming stripped 4 bases from V and 4 bases from J, with 20 bases between. CDR1 SEHNR and CDR2 FQNEAQ come from the germline V gene (reference sequence). The CDR3 region has the DNA TGTGCCAGCAGCTCGTGGGGGGGACAGGCCACATACGAGCAGTACTTC. It specifies CASSSWGGQATYEQYF. The full variable domain, completed using reference TRBV7-9 and TRBJ2-7, is DTGVSQNPRHKITKRGQNVTFRCDPISEHNRLYWYRQTLGQGPEFLTYFQNEAQLEKSRLLSDRFSAERPKGSFSTLEIQRTEQGDSAMYLCASSSWGGQATYEQYFGPGTRLTVT.

Concerning this clonotype: Since no conserved phenylalanine or tryptophan closes the CDR3, a read error is the likely cause. The rearrangement uses TRBV6-4 and TRBJ1-1; the match to TRBD1 covers 7 bases. CDR3 size: 13 residues. The germline gives CDR1 MRHNA, CDR2 SNTAGT. V shed 6 bases, J shed 5 bases, and the junction held 6 bases outside the gene matches. CDR3 loop: CASREGAETEAFC. In nucleotides, the CDR3 is TGTGCCAGCAGGGAGGGGGCAGAGACTGAAGCTTTCTGT.

Points on this clonotype: This is likely a read error, given that the CDR3 carries no conserved phenylalanine or tryptophan at its end. The limits of the CDR3 on the DNA are not certain, so only TCRdb's listed CDR3 is given. The chain uses TRBV11-2 and TRBJ1-2; no check of the table's D call, TRBD1, against the DNA was made. Per germline, CDR1 SGHAT and CDR2 FQNNGV. The CDR3 region is 17 residues in length, termini included. The CDR3 loop reads CASSAVKRSHPGDGYTL.

This chain connects TRBV2 to TRBJ1-6; the D is unclear. This CDR3 has 12 residues. Germline V gene sequence: CDR1 SNHLY, CDR2 FYNNEI. Trimming cost V 3 bases and J 14 bases, with 11 bases left between them. The DNA of the CDR3 is TGTGCCAGCAGTGACCGGACGCGTACCCTCCACTTT. Amino acids: CASSDRTRTLHF.

This clonotype was seen only a few times. The chain recombines TRBV5-1 with TRBJ2-1; 7 bases map to TRBD1. CDR1 and CDR2 from the germline V gene are SGHRS and YFSETQ. V gave up 4 bases and J gave up 4 bases; unmatched junction bases: 8. The CDR3 is made up of 15 amino acids. The chain's CDR3 is CASSQEPTGYNEQFF. In DNA form, the CDR3 reads TGCGCCAGCAGCCAGGAACCGACAGGGTACAATGAGCAGTTCTTC.

The chain combines TRBV20-1 with TRBJ1-5; 8 positions agree with TRBD1. There are 18 residues in the CDR3. With V trimmed by 7 bases and J by 4 bases, 21 bases remained unmatched. The germline gives CDR1 DFQATT, CDR2 SNEGSKA (reference sequence). The CDR3 DNA reads as TGCAGTGTTCCCAGGGCCCCGAATGGGCAGGGGGCGAATCAGCCCCAGCATTTT. This sequence encodes CSVPRAPNGQGANQPQHF.

The chain carries TRBV2 and TRBJ1-1; D is possibly TRBD1 (5 bases). Germline CDR1 SNHLY, CDR2 FYNNEI. With 0 bases removed from V and 4 bases from J, the gap between germline ends came to 9 bases. The CDR3 spans 14 residues. CDR3 amino acids: CASSEAWGPTEAFF. Written as DNA, the CDR3 is TGTGCCAGCAGTGAAGCGTGGGGACCCACTGAAGCTTTCTTT. The full variable domain, completed using reference TRBV2 and TRBJ1-1, is EPEVTQTPSHQVTQMGQEVILRCVPISNHLYFYWYRQILGQKVEFLVSFYNNEISEKSEIFDDQFSVERPDGSNFTLKIRSTKLEDSAMYFCASSEAWGPTEAFFGQGTRLTVV.